These 12 T cell receptor beta chains share one sample of origin, sequenced in a study of blood T cell repertoires in COVID-19. The table came from immunoSEQ multiplex PCR; TCRdb's copy has only in-frame clones and leaves some out. The sample has about 83,000 clones, roughly 84% seen once. Sequencing used peripheral blood. The source is a woman of 80 years or more in a cohort sampled during active or convalescent COVID-19.

This clone was counted only a few times. The chain joins TRBV11-2 to TRBJ1-4; possible D gene TRBD1, 6 bases. The length of the CDR3 is 16 residues. With 3 bases removed from V and 8 bases from J, the gap between germline ends came to 19 bases. CDR1 SGHAT and CDR2 FQNNGV come from the germline V gene. CDR3 nucleotides: TGTGCCAGCAGCTTGGGGGCAGGGTCGCGGTCGGAAAAACTGTTTTTT. The encoded protein is CASSLGAGSRSEKLFF.

The rearrangement links TRBV11-3 to TRBJ1-1, with D uncertain. Deletions cut 5 bases from V and 4 bases from J, with 11 bases between. This CDR3 is 13 amino acids long. Germline V CDR1 and CDR2: SGHNT, YENEEA. The CDR3 reads CASSAFSGTEAFF. The CDR3 DNA reads TGTGCCAGCAGCGCCTTCTCGGGCACTGAAGCTTTCTTT.

The chain combines TRBV25-1 with TRBJ2-3; 10 bases map to TRBD2. The germline V gene encodes CDR1 MGHDK and CDR2 SYGVNS. The trim removed 6 bases at V and 0 bases at J, leaving 3 bases unmatched. The CDR3 consists of 15 residues. DNA for the CDR3: TGTGCCAGCAGCCGTAGCGGGAGGAGCACAGATACGCAGTATTTT. Translation gives CASSRSGRSTDTQYF.

The V call is TRBV3-1 (or the pseudogene TRBV3-2), the J call TRBJ2-5; D gene unclear. Germline values: CDR1 LGHDT, CDR2 YNNKEL (reference sequence). V lost 1 base and J 10 bases, leaving 10 bases between the germline ends. The CDR3 covers 12 residues. This CDR3 is CASSQGSPDQYF. The CDR3 DNA sequence: TGTGCCAGCAGCCAAGGGTCCCCAGACCAGTACTTC.

J is TRBJ1-1 and V is TRBV18; no clear D gene. This CDR3 has 14 residues. Trimming took off 6 bases at V and 2 bases at J, with 13 bases between the two ends. Germline CDR1 reads KGHSH; CDR2 reads LQKENI. CDR3 bases: TGTGCCAGCTCCTTGAATTCGGGTAACACTGAAGCTTTCTTT. Its protein product is CASSLNSGNTEAFF.

The chain couples TRBV4-1 to TRBJ2-1; TRBD2 might be the D (5 bases). With 0 bases removed from V and 10 bases from J, the gap between germline ends came to 13 bases. This CDR3 spans 14 amino acids. Germline loops: CDR1 MGHRA, CDR2 YSYEKL. CDR3 in amino acids: CASSQDWQDWEQFF. CDR3 nucleotide sequence: TGCGCCAGCAGCCAAGACTGGCAGGACTGGGAGCAGTTCTTC.

The J gene is TRBJ1-5, the V gene TRBV6-1; 7 bases match TRBD1. The CDR3 contains 11 residues. The junction had 4 bases not matched to a gene; V was cut back by 3 bases and J by 14 bases. Germline V gives CDR1 MNHNS, CDR2 SASEGT. CDR3 sequence reads: CASSDRGSEHF. DNA for the CDR3: TGTGCCAGCAGTGACAGGGGGAGCGAGCATTTT.

The V call is TRBV3-1 (or the pseudogene TRBV3-2), the J call TRBJ2-1, with 11 bases aligning to TRBD2. Germline assignment: CDR1 LGHDT and CDR2 YNNKEL (reference sequence). J gave up 9 bases and V 0 bases, and 16 bases lay outside the gene matches. CDR3 length: 19 residues. The CDR3 region is CASSQDGTSGSLLRSEQFF. The CDR3 DNA is TGTGCCAGCAGCCAAGACGGTACTAGCGGGAGTCTCCTTAGGAGTGAGCAGTTCTTC.

This clone was detected once. The CDR3 protein is CASSSPGGAWNEQFF. The DNA for the CDR3 is TGTGCCAGCAGTTCCCCGGGAGGGGCCTGGAATGAGCAGTTCTTC. V gene TRBV28 combines with J gene TRBJ2-1; 8 bases are a match to TRBD2. The CDR3 runs to 15 residues. The V gene end was trimmed by 4 bases and the J gene end by 7 bases; junction bases not matched to a gene: 9. Germline values: CDR1 MDHEN, CDR2 SYDVKM.

In this sample, this clone turned up a few times. The chain employs TRBV6-5 and TRBJ1-2; TRBD1 aligns across 11 bases. The junction had 3 bases not matched to a gene; V was cut back by 6 bases and J by 6 bases. This CDR3 is built from 13 residues. In germline, CDR1 is MNHEY, CDR2 SVGAGI. The CDR3: CASSRGQGDGYTF. CDR3 nucleotide sequence: TGTGCCAGCAGCCGGGGACAGGGGGATGGCTACACCTTC.

This chain uses TRBV27 with TRBJ2-1; D unresolved. Germline loops: CDR1 MNHEY, CDR2 SMNVEV (reference sequence). The CDR3 runs 15 residues. V was cut by 6 bases and J by 0 bases, with 12 bases left in between. DNA of the CDR3: TGTGCCAGCAGCCTAAACCGATACTCCTACAATGAGCAGTTCTTC. Translating gives CASSLNRYSYNEQFF.

V gene TRBV7-8 combines with J gene TRBJ1-1; D remains unclear. This CDR3 spans 14 amino acids. Trimming stripped 5 bases from V and 0 bases from J, with 10 bases between. CDR1 is SGHVS, CDR2 FQNEAQ, per germline. CDR3 in DNA: TGTGCCAGCAGCCCGGTGGTCTTGAACACTGAAGCTTTCTTT. Protein sequence: CASSPVVLNTEAFF.